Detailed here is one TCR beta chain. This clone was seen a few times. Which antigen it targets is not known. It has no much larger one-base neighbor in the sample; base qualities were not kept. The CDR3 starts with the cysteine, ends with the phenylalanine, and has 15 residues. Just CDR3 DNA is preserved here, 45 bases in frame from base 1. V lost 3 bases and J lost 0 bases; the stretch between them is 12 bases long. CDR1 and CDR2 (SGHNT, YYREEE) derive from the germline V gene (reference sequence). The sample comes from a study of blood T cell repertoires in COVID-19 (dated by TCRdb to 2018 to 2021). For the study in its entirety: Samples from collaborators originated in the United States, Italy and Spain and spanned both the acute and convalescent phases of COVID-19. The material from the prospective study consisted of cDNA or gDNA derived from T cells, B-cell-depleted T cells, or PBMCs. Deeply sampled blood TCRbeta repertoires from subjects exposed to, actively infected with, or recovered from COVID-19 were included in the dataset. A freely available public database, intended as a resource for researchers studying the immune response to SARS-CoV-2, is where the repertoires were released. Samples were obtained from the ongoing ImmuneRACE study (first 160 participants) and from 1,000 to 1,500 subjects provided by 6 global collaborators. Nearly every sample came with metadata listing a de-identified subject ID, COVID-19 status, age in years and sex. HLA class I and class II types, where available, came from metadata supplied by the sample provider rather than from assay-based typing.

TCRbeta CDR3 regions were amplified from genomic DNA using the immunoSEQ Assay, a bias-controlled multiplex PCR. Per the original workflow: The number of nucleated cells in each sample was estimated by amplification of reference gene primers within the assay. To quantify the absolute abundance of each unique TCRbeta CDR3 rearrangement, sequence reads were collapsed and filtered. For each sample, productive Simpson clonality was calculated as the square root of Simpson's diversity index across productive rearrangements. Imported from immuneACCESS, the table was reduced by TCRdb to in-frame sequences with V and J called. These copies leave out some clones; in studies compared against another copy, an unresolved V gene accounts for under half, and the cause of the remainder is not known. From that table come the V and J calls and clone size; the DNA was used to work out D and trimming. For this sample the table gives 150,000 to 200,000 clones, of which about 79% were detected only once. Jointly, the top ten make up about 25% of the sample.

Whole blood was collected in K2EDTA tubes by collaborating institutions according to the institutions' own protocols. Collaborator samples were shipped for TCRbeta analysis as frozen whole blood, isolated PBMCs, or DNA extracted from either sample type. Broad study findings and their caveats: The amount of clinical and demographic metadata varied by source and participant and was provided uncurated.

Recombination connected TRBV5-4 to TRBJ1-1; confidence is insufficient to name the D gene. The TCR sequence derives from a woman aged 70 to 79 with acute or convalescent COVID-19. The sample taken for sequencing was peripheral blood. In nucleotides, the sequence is TGTGCCAGCAGCTCCCTACCGACAATGAACACTGAAGCTTTCTTT. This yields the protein CASSSLPTMNTEAFF.